This entry concerns a single TCR beta chain. Its target is not known. Libraries were UMI-labeled 5' RACE TRB cDNA. For each CDR3 protein, TCRdb gives one entry from its re-call of the 5' RACE reads, without DNA. In total, the table holds about 110,000 distinct CDR3 sequences. Naive CD8+ T cells were CD45RO-CCR7+CD27+CD95-. The CDR3 spans 14 residues. The source of the sample is a study of CXCR3-negative and CXCR3-positive naive CD8 T cells. The overall study: Per-library TRB read counts averaged about 1.5 +/- 0.3 million, adding up to around 130 million in total. Study-wide findings and caveats: Hydrophobicity was higher for TRB CDR3s found in CXCR3-positive naive cells than in CXCR3-negative naive cells. TRBV-TRBJ usage was similar across naive CXCR3 subsets but distinct in memory cells. The majority of assays used fresh PBMCs, and CXCR3 expression partially decreased after cryopreservation.

Sequencing used naive CXCR3+ CD8+ T cells from blood. Subset here: CD45RO-CCR7+CD27+CD95- naive CD8+ T cells expressing CXCR3 (TNR3+). The V gene is TRBV12-3 or TRBV12-4, the J gene TRBJ2-3; the TRBD1 assignment by TCRdb is unverifiable without DNA. This sequence originates from a human donor in good health. Some clones in this sample may be carry-over from other donors' samples. The CDR3 here is CASTRGGGEDTQYF.